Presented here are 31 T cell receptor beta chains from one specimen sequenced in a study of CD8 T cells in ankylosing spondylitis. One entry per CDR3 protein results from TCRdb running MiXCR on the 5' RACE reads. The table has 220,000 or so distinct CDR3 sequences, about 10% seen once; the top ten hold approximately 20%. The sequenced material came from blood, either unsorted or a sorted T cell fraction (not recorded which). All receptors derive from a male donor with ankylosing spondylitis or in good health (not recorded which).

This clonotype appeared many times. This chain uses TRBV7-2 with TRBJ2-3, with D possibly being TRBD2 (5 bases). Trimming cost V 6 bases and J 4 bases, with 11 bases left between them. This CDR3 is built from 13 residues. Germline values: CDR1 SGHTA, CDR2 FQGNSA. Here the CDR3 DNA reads TGTGCCAGCAGAAGGACTCCGTCAGATACGCAGTATTTT. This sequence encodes CASRRTPSDTQYF.

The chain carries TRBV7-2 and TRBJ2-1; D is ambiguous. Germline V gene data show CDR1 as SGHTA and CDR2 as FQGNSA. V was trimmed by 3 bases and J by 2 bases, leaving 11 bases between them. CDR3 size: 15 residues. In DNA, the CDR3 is TGTGCCAGCAGCTTTAACACGAGGACCTACAATGAGCAGTTCTTC. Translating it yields CASSFNTRTYNEQFF.

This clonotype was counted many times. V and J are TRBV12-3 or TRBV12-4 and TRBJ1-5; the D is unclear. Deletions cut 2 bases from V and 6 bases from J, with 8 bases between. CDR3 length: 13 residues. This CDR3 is CASSLKDFQPQHF. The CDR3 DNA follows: TGTGCCAGCAGTTTAAAGGATTTTCAGCCCCAGCATTTT.

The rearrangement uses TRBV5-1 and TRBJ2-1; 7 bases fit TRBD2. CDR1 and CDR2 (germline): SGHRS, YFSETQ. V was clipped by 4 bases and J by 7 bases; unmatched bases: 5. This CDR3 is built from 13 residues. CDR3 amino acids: CASSVTGGNEQFF. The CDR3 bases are TGCGCCAGCAGCGTGACCGGGGGGAATGAGCAGTTCTTC.

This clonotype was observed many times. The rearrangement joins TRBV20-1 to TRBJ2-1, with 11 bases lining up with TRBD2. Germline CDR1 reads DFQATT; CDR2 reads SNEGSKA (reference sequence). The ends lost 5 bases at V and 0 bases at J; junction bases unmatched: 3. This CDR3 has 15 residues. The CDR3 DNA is TGCAGTGCTGAGGGACTAGCGGCCTCCTACAATGAGCAGTTCTTC. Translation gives CSAEGLAASYNEQFF.

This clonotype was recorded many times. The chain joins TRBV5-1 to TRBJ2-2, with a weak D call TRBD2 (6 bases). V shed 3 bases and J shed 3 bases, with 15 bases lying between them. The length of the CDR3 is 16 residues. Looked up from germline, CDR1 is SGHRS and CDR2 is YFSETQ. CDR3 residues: CASSWAGTSDTGELFF. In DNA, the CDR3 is TGCGCCAGCAGCTGGGCCGGGACTTCCGACACCGGGGAGCTGTTTTTT.

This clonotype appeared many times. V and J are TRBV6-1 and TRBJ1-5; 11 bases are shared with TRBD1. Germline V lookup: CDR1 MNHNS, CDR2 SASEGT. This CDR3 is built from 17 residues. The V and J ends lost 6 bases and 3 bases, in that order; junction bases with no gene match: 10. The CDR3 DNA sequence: TGTGCCAGCAGCAACACCGGGACAGGGGGAGACAATCAGCCCCAGCATTTT. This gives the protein CASSNTGTGGDNQPQHF.

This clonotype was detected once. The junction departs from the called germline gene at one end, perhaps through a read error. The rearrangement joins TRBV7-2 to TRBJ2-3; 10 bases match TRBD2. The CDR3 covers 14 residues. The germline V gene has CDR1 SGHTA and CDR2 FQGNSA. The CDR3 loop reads CATSLDSGGRAQYF. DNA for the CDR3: TGTGCCACCAGCTTGGATAGCGGGGGGAGGGCGCAGTATTTT.

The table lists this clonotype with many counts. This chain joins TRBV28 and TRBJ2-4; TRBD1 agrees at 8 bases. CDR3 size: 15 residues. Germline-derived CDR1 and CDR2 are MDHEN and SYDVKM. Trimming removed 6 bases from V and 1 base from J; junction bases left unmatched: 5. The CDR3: CASRRQGAAKNIQYF. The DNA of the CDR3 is TGTGCCAGCAGGAGGCAGGGGGCCGCCAAAAACATTCAGTACTTC.

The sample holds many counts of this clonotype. CDR3 sequence reads: CASCPERVTGELFF. The CDR3 nucleotides read TGTGCCAGCTGTCCAGAGCGGGTCACCGGGGAGCTGTTTTTT. The chain joins TRBV6-1 to TRBJ2-2, with D maybe TRBD2 (6 bases). Trimming left V 8 bases short and J 4 bases short, with 14 bases between. CDR3 length: 14 residues. CDR1 is MNHNS, CDR2 SASEGT, per germline.

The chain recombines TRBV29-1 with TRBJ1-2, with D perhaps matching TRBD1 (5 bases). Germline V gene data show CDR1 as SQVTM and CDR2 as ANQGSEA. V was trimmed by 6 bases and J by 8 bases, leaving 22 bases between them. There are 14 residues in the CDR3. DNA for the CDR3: TGCAGCGTGGCCCGCCAGGGAGTCATTAGCGGCTACACCTTC. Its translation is CSVARQGVISGYTF.

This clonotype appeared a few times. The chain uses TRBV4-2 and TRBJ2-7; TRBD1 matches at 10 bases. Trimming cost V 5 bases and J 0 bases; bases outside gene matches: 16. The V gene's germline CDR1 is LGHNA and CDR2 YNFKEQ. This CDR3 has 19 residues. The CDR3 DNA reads TGTGCCAGCAGCTCAAGCCTCCACGGGGGACAGGGGCTCTCCTACGAGCAGTACTTC. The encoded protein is CASSSSLHGGQGLSYEQYF.

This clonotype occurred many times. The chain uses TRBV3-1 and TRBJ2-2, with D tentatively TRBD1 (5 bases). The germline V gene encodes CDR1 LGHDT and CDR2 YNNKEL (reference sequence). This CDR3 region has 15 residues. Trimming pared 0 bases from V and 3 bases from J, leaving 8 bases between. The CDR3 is CASSQDVGHTGELFF. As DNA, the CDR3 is TGTGCCAGCAGCCAAGATGTGGGGCACACCGGGGAGCTGTTTTTT.

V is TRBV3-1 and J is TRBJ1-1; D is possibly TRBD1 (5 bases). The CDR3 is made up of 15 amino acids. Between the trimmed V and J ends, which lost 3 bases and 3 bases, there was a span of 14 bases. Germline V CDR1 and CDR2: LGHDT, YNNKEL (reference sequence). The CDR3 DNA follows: TGTGCCAGCAGCCAGGAAGTTGGGGCAGACACTGAAGCTTTCTTT. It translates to CASSQEVGADTEAFF.

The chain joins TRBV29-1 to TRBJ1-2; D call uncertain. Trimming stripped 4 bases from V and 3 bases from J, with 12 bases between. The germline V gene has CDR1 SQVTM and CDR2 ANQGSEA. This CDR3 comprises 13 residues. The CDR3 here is CSVGQEVYYGYTF. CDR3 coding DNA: TGCAGCGTTGGCCAGGAGGTCTACTATGGCTACACCTTC.

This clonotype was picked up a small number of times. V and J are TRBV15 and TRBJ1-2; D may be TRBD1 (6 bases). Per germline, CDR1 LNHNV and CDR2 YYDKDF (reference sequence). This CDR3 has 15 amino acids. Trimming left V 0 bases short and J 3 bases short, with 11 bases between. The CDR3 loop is CATSRDPTGYYGYTF. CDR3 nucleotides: TGTGCCACCAGCAGAGACCCGACAGGCTACTATGGCTACACCTTC.

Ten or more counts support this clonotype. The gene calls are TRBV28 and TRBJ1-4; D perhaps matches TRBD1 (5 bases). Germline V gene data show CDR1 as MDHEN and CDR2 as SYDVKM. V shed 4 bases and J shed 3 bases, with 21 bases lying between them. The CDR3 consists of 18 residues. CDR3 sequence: CASSSLHPGQGANEKLFF. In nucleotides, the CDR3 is TGTGCCAGCAGTTCCCTTCACCCAGGACAAGGGGCTAATGAAAAACTGTTTTTT.

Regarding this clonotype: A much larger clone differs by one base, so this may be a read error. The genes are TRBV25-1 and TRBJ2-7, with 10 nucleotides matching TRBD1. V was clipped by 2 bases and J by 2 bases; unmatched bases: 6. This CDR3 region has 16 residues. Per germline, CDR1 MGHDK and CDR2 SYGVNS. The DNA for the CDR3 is TGTGCCAGCAGTGAAAGGCGGGACAGGGGCACCTACGAGCAGTACTTC. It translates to CASSERRDRGTYEQYF.

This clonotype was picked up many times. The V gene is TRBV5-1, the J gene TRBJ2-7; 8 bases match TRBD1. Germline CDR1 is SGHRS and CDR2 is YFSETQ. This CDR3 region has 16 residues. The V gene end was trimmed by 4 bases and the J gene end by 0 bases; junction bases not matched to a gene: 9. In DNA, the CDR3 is TGCGCCAGCAGCCGGACCGGGACAGGTAGCTCCTACGAGCAGTACTTC. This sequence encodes CASSRTGTGSSYEQYF.

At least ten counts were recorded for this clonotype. CDR3 sequence: CASTWGNTEAFF. In DNA, the CDR3 is TGTGCCAGCACGTGGGGTAACACTGAAGCTTTCTTT. The rearrangement uses TRBV25-1 and TRBJ1-1; D unclear. The CDR3 runs to 12 residues. The germline CDR1 and CDR2 sequences are MGHDK and SYGVNS. Trimming removed 7 bases from V and 2 bases from J, with 8 bases in between.

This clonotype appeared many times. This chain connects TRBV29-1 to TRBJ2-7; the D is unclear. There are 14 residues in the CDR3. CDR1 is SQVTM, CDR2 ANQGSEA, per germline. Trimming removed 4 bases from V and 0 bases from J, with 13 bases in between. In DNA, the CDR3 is TGCAGCGTTGGTGGGTATCCCCACTCCTACGAGCAGTACTTC. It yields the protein CSVGGYPHSYEQYF.

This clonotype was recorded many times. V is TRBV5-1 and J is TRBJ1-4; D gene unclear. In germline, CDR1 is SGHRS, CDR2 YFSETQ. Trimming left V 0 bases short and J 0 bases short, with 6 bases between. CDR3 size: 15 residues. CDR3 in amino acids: CASSLASATNEKLFF. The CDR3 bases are TGCGCCAGCAGCTTGGCAAGTGCAACTAATGAAAAACTGTTTTTT.

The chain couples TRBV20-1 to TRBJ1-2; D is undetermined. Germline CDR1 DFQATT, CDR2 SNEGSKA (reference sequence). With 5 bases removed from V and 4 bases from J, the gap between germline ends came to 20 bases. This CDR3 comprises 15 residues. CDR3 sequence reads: CSASRATNRGYGYTF. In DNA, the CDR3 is TGCAGTGCTTCCCGGGCCACAAACCGGGGCTATGGCTACACCTTC.

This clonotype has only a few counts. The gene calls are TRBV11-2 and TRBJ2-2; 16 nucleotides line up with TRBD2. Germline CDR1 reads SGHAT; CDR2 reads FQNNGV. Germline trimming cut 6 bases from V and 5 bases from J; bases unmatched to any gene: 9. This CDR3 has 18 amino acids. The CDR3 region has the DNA TGTGCCAGCAGACACGGGACTAGCGGGGGGGGGACGACCGGGGAGCTGTTTTTT. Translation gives CASRHGTSGGGTTGELFF.

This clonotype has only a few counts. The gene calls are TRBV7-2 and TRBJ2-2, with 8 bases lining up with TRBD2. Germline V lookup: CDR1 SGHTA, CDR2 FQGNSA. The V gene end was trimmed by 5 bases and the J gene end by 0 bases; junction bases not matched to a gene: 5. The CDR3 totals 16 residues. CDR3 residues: CASSQQGLANTGELFF. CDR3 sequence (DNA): TGTGCCAGCAGCCAGCAGGGACTAGCGAACACCGGGGAGCTGTTTTTT.

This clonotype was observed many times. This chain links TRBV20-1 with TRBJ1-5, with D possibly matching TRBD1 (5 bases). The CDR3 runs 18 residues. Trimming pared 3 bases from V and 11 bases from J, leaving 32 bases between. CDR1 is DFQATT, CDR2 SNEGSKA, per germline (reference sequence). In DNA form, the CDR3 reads TGCAGTGCTAGCTCACCGGGACTAAACCCAGGGACCCAATCAGCCCAGCATTTT. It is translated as CSASSPGLNPGTQSAQHF.

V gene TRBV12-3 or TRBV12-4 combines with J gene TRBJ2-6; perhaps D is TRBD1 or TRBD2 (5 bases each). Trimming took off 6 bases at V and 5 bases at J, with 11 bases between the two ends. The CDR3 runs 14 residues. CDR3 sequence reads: CASRPGPRANVLTF. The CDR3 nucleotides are TGTGCCAGCAGGCCGGGACCGAGGGCCAACGTCCTGACTTTC.

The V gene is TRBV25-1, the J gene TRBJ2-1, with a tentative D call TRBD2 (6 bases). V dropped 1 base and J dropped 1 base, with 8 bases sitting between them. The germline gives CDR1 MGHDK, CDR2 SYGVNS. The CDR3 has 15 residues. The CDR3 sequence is CASSEFGGSYNEQFF. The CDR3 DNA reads TGTGCCAGCAGTGAATTTGGGGGGTCCTACAATGAGCAGTTCTTC.

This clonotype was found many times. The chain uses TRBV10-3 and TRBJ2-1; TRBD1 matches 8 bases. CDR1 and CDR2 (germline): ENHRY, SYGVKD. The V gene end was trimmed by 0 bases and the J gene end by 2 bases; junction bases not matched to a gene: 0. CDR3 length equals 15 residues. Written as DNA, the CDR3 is TGTGCCATCAGTGAGTCGACAGGGGCCTACAATGAGCAGTTCTTC. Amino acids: CAISESTGAYNEQFF.

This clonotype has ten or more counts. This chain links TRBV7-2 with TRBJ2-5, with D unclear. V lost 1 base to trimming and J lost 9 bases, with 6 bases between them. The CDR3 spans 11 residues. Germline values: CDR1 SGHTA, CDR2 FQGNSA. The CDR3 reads CASSLEAPQYF. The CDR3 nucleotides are TGTGCCAGCAGCTTAGAGGCCCCCCAGTACTTC.

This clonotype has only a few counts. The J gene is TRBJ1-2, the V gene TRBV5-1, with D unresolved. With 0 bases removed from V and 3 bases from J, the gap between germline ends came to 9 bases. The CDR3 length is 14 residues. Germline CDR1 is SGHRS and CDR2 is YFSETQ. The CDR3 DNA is TGCGCCAGCAGCTTGGATCCAGGCGACTATGGCTACACCTTC. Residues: CASSLDPGDYGYTF. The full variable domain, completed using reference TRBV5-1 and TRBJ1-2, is KAGVTQTPRYLIKTRGQQVTLSCSPISGHRSVSWYQQTPGQGLQFLFEYFSETQRNKGNFPGRFSGRQFSNSRSEMNVSTLELGDSALYLCASSLDPGDYGYTFGSGTRLTVV.